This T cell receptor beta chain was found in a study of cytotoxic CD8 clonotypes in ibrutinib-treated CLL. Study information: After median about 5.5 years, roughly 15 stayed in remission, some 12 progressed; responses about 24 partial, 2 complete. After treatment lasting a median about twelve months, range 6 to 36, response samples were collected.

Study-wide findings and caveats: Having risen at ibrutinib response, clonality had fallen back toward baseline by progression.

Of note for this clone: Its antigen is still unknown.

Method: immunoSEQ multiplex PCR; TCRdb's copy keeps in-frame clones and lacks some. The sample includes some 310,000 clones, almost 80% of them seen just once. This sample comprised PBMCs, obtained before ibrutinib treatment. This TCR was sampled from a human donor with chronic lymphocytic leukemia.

The CDR3 loop is CATAGRSTGELFF. CDR3 in DNA: TGTGCCACCGCTGGAAGATCCACCGGGGAGCTGTTTTTT. The chain couples TRBV6-6 to TRBJ2-2; D ambiguous. The V and J ends lost 10 bases and 4 bases respectively, with 13 bases between them. Per the germline V gene, CDR1 is MNHNY and CDR2 is SVGAGI (reference sequence). This CDR3 is 13 amino acids long.